Listed here are 29 T cell receptor beta chains from one sample, sequenced in a study of shared clonotypes between healthy human individuals (TCRdb year 2020). Preparation of the library involved the immunoSEQ multiplex PCR assay. TCRdb holds this immuneACCESS table with in-frame rearrangements only. Some clones are missing; in checked studies, unresolved V genes explain under half, and the rest has no known cause. The sample contains 2 million to 2.5 million clones, around 93% of them found a single time. In total, the top ten clones hold 0.3% to 0.4% of the sample. The sample taken for sequencing was naive CD4+ T cells from PBMCs. The cell subset or site tag for this specimen amounts to: CD45RA+ positively selected. The receptors originated from a man between 18 and 29 years old in good health. Some clones in this sample may be carry-over from other donors' samples.

The V call is TRBV9, the J call TRBJ1-3; D is ambiguous. Germline V gene sequence: CDR1 SGDLS, CDR2 YYNGEE. This CDR3 comprises 15 residues. V was shortened by 2 bases and J by 0 bases, with 9 bases between the two germline ends. CDR3 DNA sequence: TGTGCCAGCAGCGTTAGCCAGCTCTCTGGAAACACCATATATTTT. Its protein is CASSVSQLSGNTIYF.

The V call is TRBV4-2, the J call TRBJ1-5, with TRBD1 matching 7 bases. The length of the CDR3 is 16 residues. CDR1 and CDR2 from the germline V gene are LGHNA and YNFKEQ. V shed 4 bases and J 0 bases; nucleotides not matched to a gene: 6. The CDR3, as DNA: TGTGCCAGCAGCCCCCAGACAGGGTATAGCAATCAGCCCCAGCATTTT. Amino acids: CASSPQTGYSNQPQHF.

The chain carries TRBV27 and TRBJ2-2; no clear D gene. CDR1 is MNHEY and CDR2 is SMNVEV in the germline V gene (reference sequence). Trimming cost V 6 bases and J 2 bases, with 13 bases left between them. CDR3 length equals 15 residues. CDR3 DNA sequence: TGTGCCAGCAGAAGCTGGCAGGTCAACACCGGGGAGCTGTTTTTT. Its protein is CASRSWQVNTGELFF.

To note about this clone: The sample carries other DNA sequences with the same CDR3. V usage is TRBV28 and J usage is TRBJ2-7; 7 bases match TRBD1. Germline lookup yields CDR1 MDHEN and CDR2 SYDVKM. There are 14 residues in the CDR3. V gave up 4 bases and J gave up 3 bases; unmatched junction bases: 6. The CDR3, as DNA: TGTGCCAGCAGTTCCACCGGGACAGACTACGAGCAGTACTTC. Amino acids: CASSSTGTDYEQYF.

The rearrangement joins TRBV7-3 to TRBJ2-3; possibly TRBD1 for D (5 bases). CDR1 is SGHTA, CDR2 FQGTGA, per germline. V dropped 4 bases and J dropped 2 bases, with 16 bases sitting between them. The CDR3 consists of 16 residues. CDR3 sequence reads: CASSSPDREYTDTQYF. In nucleotides, the CDR3 is TGTGCCAGCAGCTCCCCAGACAGAGAATACACAGATACGCAGTATTTT.

This chain uses TRBV5-4 with TRBJ2-2; tentative D call: TRBD2 (5 bases). The V end lost 4 bases, the J end lost 3 bases, and 10 bases lay between the germline ends. Germline-derived CDR1 and CDR2 are SGHNT and YYREEE (reference sequence). The CDR3 totals 14 residues. The CDR3 region is CASSPTRHTGELFF. The DNA for the CDR3 is TGTGCCAGCAGCCCTACTAGACACACCGGGGAGCTGTTTTTT.

The CDR3 nucleotides are TGTGCCAGCAGCTTATATCCACCCCCACGGCTCAAAGAGACCCAGTACTTC. Translating gives CASSLYPPPRLKETQYF. This chain links TRBV7-8 with TRBJ2-5; D call uncertain. This CDR3 spans 17 amino acids. Trimming took off 2 bases at V and 3 bases at J, with 19 bases between the two ends. CDR1 SGHVS and CDR2 FQNEAQ come from the germline V gene.

This chain uses TRBV6-1 with TRBJ2-7, with D perhaps TRBD1 (5 bases). Germline loops: CDR1 MNHNS, CDR2 SASEGT. CDR3 length: 13 amino acids. Trimming removed 7 bases at V and 3 bases at J, with 13 bases between. The CDR3 nucleotides read TGTGCCAGCACCCCCGGCGACAGCTACGAGCAGTACTTC. Translation: CASTPGDSYEQYF.

The rearrangement uses TRBV28 and TRBJ2-7; D may be TRBD1 or TRBD2 (6 bases each). CDR1 and CDR2 (germline): MDHEN, SYDVKM. Between the trimmed V and J ends, which lost 8 bases and 1 base, there was a span of 18 bases. This CDR3 is 15 amino acids long. The CDR3 spells CASGLQGGWSYEQYF. For the CDR3, the DNA is TGTGCCAGCGGGTTACAGGGAGGATGGTCCTACGAGCAGTACTTC. The complete variable domain, with remaining parts taken from reference TRBV28 and TRBJ2-7, reads DVKVTQSSRYLVKRTGEKVFLECVQDMDHENMFWYRQDPGLGLRLIYFSYDVKMKEKGDIPEGYSVSREKKERFSLILESASTNQTSMYLCASGLQGGWSYEQYFGPGTRLTVT.

This clone showed up just a few times. The genes are TRBV7-9 and TRBJ1-2; no definite D call. The length of the CDR3 is 14 residues. Between the trimmed V and J ends, which lost 7 bases and 8 bases, there was a span of 20 bases. Germline-derived CDR1 and CDR2 are SEHNR and FQNEAQ (reference sequence). The CDR3, as DNA: TGTGCCAGCACGCCGGACGATAGTCGGGGAGGCTACACCTTC. Its protein is CASTPDDSRGGYTF.

The chain combines TRBV7-9 with TRBJ2-3; 13 bases agree with TRBD2. CDR1 and CDR2 (germline): SEHNR, FQNEAQ (reference sequence). The CDR3 has 15 residues. Trimming took 4 bases from V and 6 from J; bases not matched to a gene: 4. The CDR3 reads CASSYGLAGVDTQYF. CDR3 sequence (DNA): TGTGCCAGCAGCTACGGACTAGCGGGAGTCGATACGCAGTATTTT.

This clone has a single count. The chain recombines TRBV15 with TRBJ2-5; possible D gene TRBD2, 6 bases. With 8 bases removed from V and 7 bases from J, the gap between germline ends came to 14 bases. Germline V gene data show CDR1 as LNHNV and CDR2 as YYDKDF (reference sequence). The CDR3 is 12 residues long. CDR3 DNA: TGTGCCACCCCACCGCGGAGGGGGACCCAGTACTTC. Translated: CATPPRRGTQYF.

This rearrangement joins TRBV7-6 to TRBJ2-7; TRBD2 agrees at 15 bases. Germline CDR1 is SGHVS and CDR2 is FNYEAQ. V lost 5 bases, J lost 0 bases, and 8 bases stayed unmatched. The CDR3 sequence is 18 residues long. CDR3 DNA sequence: TGTGCCAGCAGCCCTGGGACTAGCGGGAGGCAGAGCTCCTACGAGCAGTACTTC. It encodes CASSPGTSGRQSSYEQYF. The complete variable domain, with remaining parts taken from reference TRBV7-6 and TRBJ2-7, reads GAGVSQSPRYKVTKRGQDVALRCDPISGHVSLYWYRQALGQGPEFLTYFNYEAQQDKSGLPNDRFSAERPEGSISTLTIQRTEQRDSAMYRCASSPGTSGRQSSYEQYFGPGTRLTVT.

The CDR3 nucleotides are TGTGCCAGCAGCTTGGAGCGGGAGGGATGGGAGACCCAGTACTTC. Residues: CASSLEREGWETQYF. The chain employs TRBV5-4 and TRBJ2-5, with 10 bases lining up with TRBD2. Germline lookup yields CDR1 SGHNT and CDR2 YYREEE (reference sequence). V gave up 0 bases and J gave up 5 bases; unmatched junction bases: 4. This CDR3 is built from 15 residues. Complete variable domain (other parts from reference TRBV5-4 and TRBJ2-5): ETGVTQSPTHLIKTRGQQVTLRCSSQSGHNTVSWYQQALGQGPQFIFQYYREEENGRGNFPPRFSGLQFPNYSSELNVNALELDDSALYLCASSLEREGWETQYFGPGTRLLVL.

The chain joins TRBV30 to TRBJ2-2; TRBD2 matches at 10 bases. The V gene's germline CDR1 is GTSNPN and CDR2 SVGIG (reference sequence). There are 15 residues in the CDR3. The J segment lost 7 bases and the V segment lost 0 bases, leaving 5 bases of the junction unmatched. Here the CDR3 reads CAWSVQLAGDGELFF. The CDR3 DNA sequence: TGTGCCTGGAGTGTACAGCTAGCGGGAGACGGGGAGCTGTTTTTT. The whole variable domain, filled in from reference TRBV30 and TRBJ2-2, reads SQTIHQWPATLVQPVGSPLSLECTVEGTSNPNLYWYRQAAGRGLQLLFYSVGIGQISSEVPQNLSASRPQDRQFILSSKKLLLSDSGFYLCAWSVQLAGDGELFFGEGSRLTVL.

The chain has TRBV4-3 and TRBJ1-1; a weak D match, TRBD1 (6 bases). Germline V gene sequence: CDR1 LGHNA, CDR2 YSLEER. V was clipped by 4 bases and J by 10 bases, with 16 bases between them. The CDR3 extends over 13 amino acids. Written as DNA, the CDR3 is TGCGCCAGCAGCCCAGCCACTCACAGGGCAGCTTTCTTT. Translating gives CASSPATHRAAFF.

The rearrangement links TRBV28 to TRBJ2-3, with unresolved D. This CDR3 contains 12 residues. Trimming stripped 1 base from V and 5 bases from J, with 4 bases between. Germline CDR1 MDHEN, CDR2 SYDVKM. The CDR3 coding sequence is TGTGCCAGCAGTTTATATGAAGATACGCAGTATTTT. This codes for CASSLYEDTQYF.

In DNA form, the CDR3 reads TGCGCCAGCAGCTTGATGGGGGCGGATGAAAAACTGTTTTTT. Amino acids: CASSLMGADEKLFF. The V and J genes are TRBV5-1 and TRBJ1-4, with D possibly TRBD1 on 6 matching bases. V lost 1 base and J lost 6, with 10 bases in between. CDR3 length equals 14 residues. Germline V gene sequence: CDR1 SGHRS, CDR2 YFSETQ.

The CDR3 region has the DNA TGTGCCAGCAGCGGGGACAGGGGGCAAGCAGATACGCAGTATTTT. Its protein product is CASSGDRGQADTQYF. The rearrangement uses TRBV7-8 and TRBJ2-3, with 12 bases identical to TRBD1. The V segment lost 5 bases and the J segment 4 bases; nucleotides outside the gene matches: 4. This CDR3 is 15 amino acids long. The germline V gene encodes CDR1 SGHVS and CDR2 FQNEAQ.

The rearrangement uses TRBV5-1 and TRBJ2-7; no definite D call. V lost 0 bases, J lost 2 bases, and 9 bases lay in between. There are 14 residues in the CDR3. Germline lookup yields CDR1 SGHRS and CDR2 YFSETQ. The CDR3 nucleotides are TGCGCCAGCAGCTTGGGTCCACGCGCCTACGAGCAGTACTTC. This encodes CASSLGPRAYEQYF.

The gene calls are TRBV28 and TRBJ1-5; TRBD1 agrees at 8 bases. CDR3 size: 16 residues. With 3 bases clipped from V and 2 bases from J, the junction kept 6 bases outside the gene matches. CDR1 is MDHEN and CDR2 is SYDVKM in the germline V gene. The CDR3 loop is CASSFPDRVGNQPQHF. In DNA, the CDR3 is TGTGCCAGCAGTTTCCCGGACAGGGTAGGCAATCAGCCCCAGCATTTT.

This clone was seen just once. The rearrangement links TRBV6-1 to TRBJ1-4, with 10 bases identical to TRBD1. Germline CDR1 and CDR2: MNHNS and SASEGT. The CDR3 loop spans 14 amino acids. The ends lost 8 bases at V and 8 bases at J; junction bases unmatched: 8. As DNA, the CDR3 is TGTGCCAGCGACGACAGGGGGCGGCGGGAAAAACTGTTTTTT. This encodes CASDDRGRREKLFF.

V and J are TRBV25-1 and TRBJ2-7; D ambiguous. CDR1 is MGHDK, CDR2 SYGVNS, per germline. Trimming took off 3 bases at V and 6 bases at J, with 12 bases between the two ends. The CDR3 totals 13 residues. CDR3 DNA: TGTGCCAGCAGTGATCGTCGGGCTTCCGAGCAGTACTTC. It translates to CASSDRRASEQYF.

The CDR3 reads CASSLSLLAVTDTQYF. CDR3 nucleotides: TGTGCCAGCAGCCTCTCGTTGCTAGCGGTCACAGATACGCAGTATTTT. The chain combines TRBV7-2 with TRBJ2-3, with TRBD2 matching over 7 bases. The CDR3 extends over 16 amino acids. Looked up from germline, CDR1 is SGHTA and CDR2 is FQGNSA. Trimming removed 5 bases from V and 2 bases from J; junction bases left unmatched: 10.

This clone turned up a few times. The chain employs TRBV30 and TRBJ1-5; TRBD1 matches 7 bases. The CDR3 consists of 13 residues. CDR1 is GTSNPN and CDR2 is SVGIG in the germline V gene (reference sequence). The junction had 5 bases not matched to a gene; V was cut back by 0 bases and J by 9 bases. CDR3 region: CAWSVAGGRPQHF. The DNA for the CDR3 is TGTGCCTGGAGTGTAGCAGGGGGAAGGCCCCAGCATTTT.

The V gene is TRBV30, the J gene TRBJ1-3, with unresolved D. CDR3 length equals 15 residues. CDR1 is GTSNPN, CDR2 SVGIG, per germline (reference sequence). The V end lost 1 base, the J end lost 0 bases, and 10 bases lay between the germline ends. CDR3 DNA sequence: TGTGCCTGGAGTGGGCAGCCCGTCTCTGGAAACACCATATATTTT. Its translation is CAWSGQPVSGNTIYF.

The chain uses TRBV7-9 and TRBJ2-7, with D unclear. V was trimmed by 1 base and J by 1 base, leaving 11 bases between them. The CDR3 extends over 15 amino acids. CDR1 is SEHNR, CDR2 FQNEAQ, per germline (reference sequence). CDR3 protein: CASSLVKGNSYEQYF. CDR3 bases: TGTGCCAGCAGCTTAGTAAAGGGCAATTCCTACGAGCAGTACTTC.

On this clone: The same CDR3 is also encoded by other DNA sequences in this sample. The chain couples TRBV19 to TRBJ1-5; 7 nucleotides line up with TRBD1. There are 14 residues in the CDR3. Losses at the gene ends were 6 bases for V and 2 bases for J; bases not matched to a gene: 4. Germline-derived CDR1 and CDR2 are LNHDA and SQIVND (reference sequence). DNA of the CDR3: TGTGCCAGTAGCAAAGACAGGGGCAATCAGCCCCAGCATTTT. Its protein product is CASSKDRGNQPQHF.

Concerning this clone: Other DNA variants within this sample encode the same CDR3. The V and J genes are TRBV5-1 and TRBJ2-3; D ambiguous. Trimming removed 2 bases at V and 0 bases at J, with 4 bases between. Per germline, CDR1 SGHRS and CDR2 YFSETQ. CDR3 length equals 13 residues. CDR3 bases: TGCGCCAGCAGCTTCGGGAGCACAGATACGCAGTATTTT. It codes for CASSFGSTDTQYF. Supplemented by reference TRBV5-1 and TRBJ2-3, the full variable domain reads KAGVTQTPRYLIKTRGQQVTLSCSPISGHRSVSWYQQTPGQGLQFLFEYFSETQRNKGNFPGRFSGRQFSNSRSEMNVSTLELGDSALYLCASSFGSTDTQYFGPGTRLTVL.